One and the same sample provided the 18 T cell receptor beta chains below, sequenced in a study of blood T cell repertoires in COVID-19. Here immunoSEQ multiplex PCR was the method, and the copy in TCRdb shows in-frame clones only, minus some. The repertoire holds 90,000 or so clones, less than 95% seen once, with over 6.5% in the top ten. The source material was peripheral blood. Every receptor here comes from a man aged 18-30 years with COVID-19, enrolled during active disease.

The chain recombines TRBV6-2 or TRBV6-3 with TRBJ2-6; D may be TRBD1 (5 bases). The V end was cut by 2 bases, the J end by 0 bases, with 11 bases between. Germline values: CDR1 MNHEY, CDR2 SVGEGT. This CDR3 is 17 amino acids long. The CDR3 DNA reads as TGTGCCAGCAGTTACCTCGTCAGGGCCTCTGGGGCCAACGTCCTGACTTTC. Translating it yields CASSYLVRASGANVLTF.

The chain carries TRBV27 and TRBJ2-5, with TRBD2 matching over 11 bases. Germline V lookup: CDR1 MNHEY, CDR2 SMNVEV (reference sequence). This CDR3 contains 16 residues. The ends lost 5 bases at V and 2 bases at J; junction bases unmatched: 7. The CDR3 here is CASSPTSGETQETQYF. Here the CDR3 DNA reads TGTGCCAGCAGTCCGACTAGCGGGGAAACACAAGAGACCCAGTACTTC.

This chain joins TRBV28 and TRBJ2-7; D may be TRBD2 (5 bases). V was shortened by 3 bases and J by 4 bases, with 10 bases between the two germline ends. Germline CDR1 reads MDHEN; CDR2 reads SYDVKM. This CDR3 spans 13 amino acids. CDR3: CASSFGVGYEQYF. The CDR3 DNA sequence: TGTGCCAGCAGTTTCGGGGTAGGATACGAGCAGTACTTC. Complete variable domain (other parts from reference TRBV28 and TRBJ2-7): DVKVTQSSRYLVKRTGEKVFLECVQDMDHENMFWYRQDPGLGLRLIYFSYDVKMKEKGDIPEGYSVSREKKERFSLILESASTNQTSMYLCASSFGVGYEQYFGPGTRLTVT.

The V gene is TRBV7-3, the J gene TRBJ2-3; 11 nucleotides line up with TRBD2. V lost 3 bases and J lost 2; bases outside the gene matches: 4. This CDR3 has 16 residues. Germline V gene data show CDR1 as SGHTA and CDR2 as FQGTGA. CDR3 nucleotides: TGTGCCAGCAGCTTTCTAGCGGGAGGTACCACAGATACGCAGTATTTT. Its protein is CASSFLAGGTTDTQYF.

The V and J genes are TRBV5-6 and TRBJ2-7; no firm D call. Looked up from germline, CDR1 is SGHDT and CDR2 is YYEEEE. This CDR3 region has 15 residues. V was shortened by 5 bases and J by 4 bases, with 19 bases between the two germline ends. DNA for the CDR3: TGTGCCAGCAGATTAAGCCCTAACAGTTTTTACGAGCAGTACTTC. This gives the protein CASRLSPNSFYEQYF. Looking up the rest from reference TRBV5-6 and TRBJ2-7 gives the full variable domain: DAGVTQSPTHLIKTRGQQVTLRCSPKSGHDTVSWYQQALGQGPQFIFQYYEEEERQRGNFPDRFSGHQFPNYSSELNVNALLLGDSALYLCASRLSPNSFYEQYFGPGTRLTVT.

V gene TRBV5-1 combines with J gene TRBJ1-6, with no clear D. CDR1 is SGHRS and CDR2 is YFSETQ in the germline V gene. V was trimmed by 0 bases and J by 7 bases, leaving 11 bases between them. This CDR3 is 15 amino acids long. CDR3 sequence: CASSLGRVRNSPLHF. The CDR3 DNA is TGCGCCAGCAGCTTGGGGCGGGTGAGGAATTCACCCCTCCACTTT.

The chain employs TRBV19 and TRBJ1-2; unclear D gene. V dropped 7 bases and J dropped 2 bases, with 11 bases sitting between them. CDR1 and CDR2 (germline): LNHDA, SQIVND (reference sequence). The CDR3 totals 13 residues. CDR3 region: CASTKNWNYGYTF. The CDR3 DNA is TGTGCCAGTACTAAGAATTGGAACTATGGCTACACCTTC.

The V and J genes are TRBV19 and TRBJ1-1, with 8 bases that match TRBD1. J lost 5 bases, V lost 3 bases, and 5 bases had no gene match. The CDR3 has 14 amino acids. Per the germline V gene, CDR1 is LNHDA and CDR2 is SQIVND (reference sequence). CDR3 in amino acids: CASSIQGAYTEAFF. CDR3 coding DNA: TGTGCCAGTAGTATCCAGGGGGCATATACTGAAGCTTTCTTT.

The chain joins TRBV9 to TRBJ2-7; D is ambiguous. The CDR3 is made up of 13 amino acids. Germline CDR1 reads SGDLS; CDR2 reads YYNGEE. V was cut by 0 bases and J by 1 base, with 5 bases left in between. CDR3 sequence (DNA): TGTGCCAGCAGCGTAGGCAGTTCCTACGAGCAGTACTTC. Amino acid sequence: CASSVGSSYEQYF.

J is TRBJ2-1 and V is TRBV2; D remains unclear. Trimming took off 2 bases at V and 0 bases at J, with 11 bases between the two ends. The germline V gene encodes CDR1 SNHLY and CDR2 FYNNEI. This CDR3 has 16 residues. The CDR3 DNA reads as TGTGCCAGCAGTGAAATAGCTTTCCCCTCCTACAATGAGCAGTTCTTC. It is translated as CASSEIAFPSYNEQFF. Full variable domain (remainder filled in from reference TRBV2 and TRBJ2-1): EPEVTQTPSHQVTQMGQEVILRCVPISNHLYFYWYRQILGQKVEFLVSFYNNEISEKSEIFDDQFSVERPDGSNFTLKIRSTKLEDSAMYFCASSEIAFPSYNEQFFGPGTRLTVL.

This chain links TRBV29-1 with TRBJ1-1; 7 bases match TRBD1. Trimming took 6 bases from V and 5 from J; bases not matched to a gene: 6. The CDR3 consists of 12 residues. Germline V gives CDR1 SQVTM, CDR2 ANQGSEA. The CDR3 DNA is TGCAGCGTCCCGACAGGGAAAACTGAAGCTTTCTTT. Translating gives CSVPTGKTEAFF.

The chain carries TRBV29-1 and TRBJ2-7, with 9 bases that match TRBD2. The ends lost 7 bases at V and 4 bases at J; junction bases unmatched: 5. CDR3 length equals 12 residues. Germline CDR1 is SQVTM and CDR2 is ANQGSEA. CDR3 loop: CSARTSEYEQYF. DNA for the CDR3: TGCAGCGCCCGGACTAGCGAGTACGAGCAGTACTTC.

The rearrangement uses TRBV7-2 and TRBJ2-3, with D perhaps TRBD2 (6 bases). The CDR3 runs 13 residues. Germline V gene lookup returns CDR1 SGHTA and CDR2 FQGNSA. The germline V and J ends were trimmed by 5 bases and 5 bases, with 11 bases remaining between them. The CDR3 sequence: CASSPGLRDTQYF. In nucleotides, the CDR3 is TGTGCCAGCAGCCCGGGACTTCGAGATACGCAGTATTTT.

The chain has TRBV4-3 and TRBJ1-5, with D unclear. The V gene's germline CDR1 is LGHNA and CDR2 YSLEER. The V gene lost 4 bases and the J gene lost 0 bases, with 7 bases spanning the gap. This CDR3 is built from 14 residues. The CDR3: CASSPSHSNQPQHF. In DNA form, the CDR3 reads TGCGCCAGCAGCCCATCCCATAGCAATCAGCCCCAGCATTTT.

The chain recombines TRBV27 with TRBJ1-2; TRBD1 might be the D (5 bases). Trimming removed 2 bases from V and 13 bases from J, with 17 bases in between. The CDR3 covers 13 residues. Germline CDR1 MNHEY, CDR2 SMNVEV (reference sequence). This CDR3 reads CASSLGGAAGITF. CDR3 DNA sequence: TGTGCCAGCAGTTTAGGCGGGGCCGCGGGTATCACCTTC.

This chain links TRBV7-9 with TRBJ2-1; 12 bases match TRBD2. V was pared by 1 base and J by 7 bases, with 8 bases of the junction left unmatched. Germline V gene lookup returns CDR1 SEHNR and CDR2 FQNEAQ (reference sequence). CDR3 size: 17 residues. The CDR3 region has the DNA TGTGCCAGCAGCTTAGTGTCTAGCGGGAGGGCCGAAAATGAGCAGTTCTTC. It yields the protein CASSLVSSGRAENEQFF.

The chain recombines TRBV18 with TRBJ1-6, with TRBD1 identical over 9 bases. The CDR3 has 17 amino acids. In germline, CDR1 is KGHSH, CDR2 LQKENI. With 3 bases clipped from V and 6 bases from J, the junction kept 9 bases outside the gene matches. CDR3 amino acids: CASSPLPGQGPNSPLHF. DNA for the CDR3: TGTGCCAGCTCACCCCTCCCCGGACAGGGGCCTAATTCACCCCTCCACTTT.

This chain uses TRBV9 with TRBJ1-5; 7 bases align to TRBD1. Germline V lookup: CDR1 SGDLS, CDR2 YYNGEE. V lost 1 base to trimming and J lost 0 bases; unmatched junction nucleotides: 1. This CDR3 contains 15 residues. The CDR3 sequence is CASSVSGGSNQPQHF. The CDR3 DNA reads as TGTGCCAGCAGCGTATCAGGGGGTAGCAATCAGCCCCAGCATTTT.